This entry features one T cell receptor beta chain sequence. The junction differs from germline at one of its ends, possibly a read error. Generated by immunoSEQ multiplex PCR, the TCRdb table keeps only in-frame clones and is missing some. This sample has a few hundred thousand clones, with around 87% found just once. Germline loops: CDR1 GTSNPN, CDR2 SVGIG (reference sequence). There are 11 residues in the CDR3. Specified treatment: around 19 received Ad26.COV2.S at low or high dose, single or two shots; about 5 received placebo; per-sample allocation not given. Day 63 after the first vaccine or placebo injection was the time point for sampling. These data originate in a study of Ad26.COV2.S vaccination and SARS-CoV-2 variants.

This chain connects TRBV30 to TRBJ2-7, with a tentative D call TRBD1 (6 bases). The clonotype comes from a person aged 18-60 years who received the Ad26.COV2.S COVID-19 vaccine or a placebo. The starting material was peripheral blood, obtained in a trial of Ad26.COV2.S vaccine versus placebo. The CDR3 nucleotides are TGTGCCGGGAGCCAGGGGTACGAGCAGTACTTC. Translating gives CAGSQGYEQYF. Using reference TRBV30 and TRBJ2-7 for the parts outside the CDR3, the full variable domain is SQTIHQWPATLVQPVGSPLSLECTVEGTSNPNLYWYRQAAGRGLQLLFYSVGIGQISSEVPQNLSASRPQDRQFILSSKKLLLSDSGFYLCAGSQGYEQYFGPGTRLTVT.